These T cell receptor beta chains were read from a single sample in a study of spatial heterogeneity in lung cancer. One entry per CDR3 protein, called by TCRdb with MiXCR from the 5' RACE reads. The sample holds roughly 2,000 distinct CDR3 sequences; about 2.9% are singletons and the top ten take approximately 12%. The sequenced sample was lung tumor tissue, obtained at surgery. These receptors were obtained from a female donor with early-stage non-small cell lung cancer. CDR3s leave out the opening cysteine and the closing phenylalanine or tryptophan. The D gene is left open where the match is weak.

j_gene,d_gene,v_gene,CDR3aa
TRBJ2-7,.,TRBV7-2,ASSLGATGYEQY
TRBJ1-2,.,TRBV25-1,ASTEGTTTYGYT
TRBJ2-5,.,TRBV7-8,ASRIDSVQETQY
TRBJ2-5,.,TRBV6-1,ASSPPGTRQETQY
TRBJ1-1,.,TRBV6-1,ASSESWGNTEAF
TRBJ1-1,TRBD1,TRBV2,ARQRGQGFTEAF
TRBJ2-4,.,TRBV7-2,ASSLRGVGDLAKNIQY
TRBJ2-6,.,TRBV4-2,ASSQDSMSPSSGANVLT
TRBJ1-1,.,TRBV7-2,ASSHREGTEAF
TRBJ1-1,.,TRBV6-2/TRBV6-3,ASTEANTEAF
TRBJ2-2,TRBD1,TRBV6-2/TRBV6-3,ASRRTGFTGELF
TRBJ1-1,.,TRBV2,ASRSPRARQAF
TRBJ1-2,.,TRBV29-1,SAQSHYGYT
TRBJ1-1,.,TRBV27,ASNPGRGLTEAF
TRBJ1-5,.,TRBV7-2,ASSEGQSSQPQH
TRBJ2-2,TRBD1,TRBV18,ASSQSWGQTGELF
TRBJ1-4,.,TRBV20-1,SAPRRQSMNEKLF
TRBJ2-5,TRBD2,TRBV24-1,ATSESGTSGVGTQY
TRBJ2-5,.,TRBV5-1,ASSLSESQY
TRBJ2-1,.,TRBV24-1,ATILHPSYNEQF
TRBJ1-5,.,TRBV5-8,ASSLWSNQPQH
TRBJ2-6,.,TRBV28,ASSLTSGANVLT
TRBJ2-7,TRBD2,TRBV5-1,ASSPGLGPVEQY
TRBJ2-3,TRBD1,TRBV12-3/TRBV12-4,ASSPGGDTQY
TRBJ2-3,.,TRBV27,ASSLSGRGTDTQY